This TCR beta chain was obtained from a study of T-cell memory formation after mild COVID-19. Via MiXCR, TCRdb re-called the 5' RACE reads, giving one row per CDR3 protein. The table records fewer than 300,000 distinct CDR3 sequences, 16% of them present only once. Unmatched junction bases numbered 7, after V lost 4 bases and J lost 0 bases. Germline assignment: CDR1 MGHRA and CDR2 YSYEKL. The CDR3 is made up of 17 amino acids. This clonotype was seen more than once but under ten times. The chain couples TRBV4-1 to TRBJ2-2, with 8 bases that match TRBD2. The TCR was taken from a man aged 18 to 30 who had mild COVID-19 (a few samples of this study predate the infection). Cell type and time point are not known. Sequencing input: PBMCs or a T cell subset sorted from them (not recorded which). The CDR3 nucleotides are TGCGCCAGCAGCCTTCGACTAGCGTCCGCGAACACCGGGGAGCTGTTTTTT. Its translation: CASSLRLASANTGELFF.